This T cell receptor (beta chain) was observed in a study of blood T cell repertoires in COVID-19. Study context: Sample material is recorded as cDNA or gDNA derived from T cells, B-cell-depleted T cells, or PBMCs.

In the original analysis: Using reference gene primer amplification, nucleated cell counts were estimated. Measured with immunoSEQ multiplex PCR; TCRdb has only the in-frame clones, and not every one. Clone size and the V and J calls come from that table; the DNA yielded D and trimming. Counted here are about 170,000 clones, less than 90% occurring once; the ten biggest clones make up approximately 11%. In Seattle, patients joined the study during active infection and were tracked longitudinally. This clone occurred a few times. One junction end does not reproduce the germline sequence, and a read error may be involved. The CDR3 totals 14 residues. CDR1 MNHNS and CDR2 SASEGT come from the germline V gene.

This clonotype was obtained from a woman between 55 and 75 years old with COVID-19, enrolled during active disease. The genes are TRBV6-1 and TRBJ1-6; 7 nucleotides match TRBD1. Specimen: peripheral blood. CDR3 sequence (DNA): TGTGCCAGCAGCGAAGCAGGGGGGGACTCACCCCTCCACTTT. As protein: CASSEAGGDSPLHF.